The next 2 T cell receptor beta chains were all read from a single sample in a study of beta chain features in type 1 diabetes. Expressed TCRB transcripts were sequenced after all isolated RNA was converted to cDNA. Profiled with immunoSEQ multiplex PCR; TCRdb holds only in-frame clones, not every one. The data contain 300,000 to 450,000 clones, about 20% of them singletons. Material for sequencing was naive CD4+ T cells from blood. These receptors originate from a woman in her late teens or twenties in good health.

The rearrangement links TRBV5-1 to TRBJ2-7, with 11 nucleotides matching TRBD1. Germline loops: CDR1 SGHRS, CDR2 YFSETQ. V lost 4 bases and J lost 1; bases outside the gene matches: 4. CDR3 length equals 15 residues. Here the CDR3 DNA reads TGCGCCAGCAGCGGCCGGGACAGGGGGTCCTACGAGCAGTACTTC. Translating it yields CASSGRDRGSYEQYF. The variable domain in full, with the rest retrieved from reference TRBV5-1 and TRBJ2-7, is KAGVTQTPRYLIKTRGQQVTLSCSPISGHRSVSWYQQTPGQGLQFLFEYFSETQRNKGNFPGRFSGRQFSNSRSEMNVSTLELGDSALYLCASSGRDRGSYEQYFGPGTRLTVT.

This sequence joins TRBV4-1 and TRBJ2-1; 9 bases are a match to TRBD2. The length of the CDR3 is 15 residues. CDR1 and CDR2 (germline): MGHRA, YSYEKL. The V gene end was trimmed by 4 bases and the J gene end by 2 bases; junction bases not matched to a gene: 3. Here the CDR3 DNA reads TGCGCCAGCAGCCCCAGCGGGAGGACCTACAATGAGCAGTTCTTC. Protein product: CASSPSGRTYNEQFF.